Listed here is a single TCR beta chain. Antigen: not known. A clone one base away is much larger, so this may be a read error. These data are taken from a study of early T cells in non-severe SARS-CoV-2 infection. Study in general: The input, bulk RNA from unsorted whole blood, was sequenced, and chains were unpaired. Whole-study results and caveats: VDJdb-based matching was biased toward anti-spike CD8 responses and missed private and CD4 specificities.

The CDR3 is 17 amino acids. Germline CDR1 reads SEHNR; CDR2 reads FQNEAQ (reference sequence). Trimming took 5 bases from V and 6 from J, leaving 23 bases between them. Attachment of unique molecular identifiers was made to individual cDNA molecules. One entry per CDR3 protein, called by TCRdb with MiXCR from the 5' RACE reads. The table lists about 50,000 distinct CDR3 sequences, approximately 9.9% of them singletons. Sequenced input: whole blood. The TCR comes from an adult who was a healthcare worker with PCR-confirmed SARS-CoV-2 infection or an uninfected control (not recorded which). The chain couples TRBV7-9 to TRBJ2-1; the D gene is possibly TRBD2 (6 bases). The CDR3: CASSAKRGATSGNEQFF. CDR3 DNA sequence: TGTGCCAGCAGCGCGAAACGCGGGGCCACCTCCGGCAATGAGCAGTTCTTC.